A single sample gave rise to the 8 T cell receptor beta chains below, sequenced in a study of blood T cells in healthy people across ages. Then a second PCR, running roughly 7 to 11 cycles, was carried out with a sample-barcoded 5' primer and a J-beta primer mix. Each CDR3 protein is one row after TCRdb ran MiXCR on the 5' RACE reads. The sample yields 700,000 to 900,000 distinct CDR3 sequences, about 53% seen once. Sequencing used blood. These receptors all come from an elderly man in good health.

This clonotype appeared a few times. J is TRBJ2-7 and V is TRBV10-3; the match to TRBD2 covers 13 bases. Losses at the gene ends were 6 bases for V and 7 bases for J; bases not matched to a gene: 12. CDR3 length equals 16 residues. Per germline, CDR1 ENHRY and CDR2 SYGVKD. DNA for the CDR3: TGTGCCATCAGCCAATCGACTAGCGGGGGGTCTAGGGAGCAGTACTTC. Its translation is CAISQSTSGGSREQYF.

In this sample, this clonotype turned up a few times. The chain combines TRBV5-1 with TRBJ2-5; 7 bases match TRBD2. The CDR3 runs to 14 residues. J was trimmed by 11 bases and V by 4 bases; bases with no gene match: 14. Germline V gene data show CDR1 as SGHRS and CDR2 as YFSETQ. CDR3 in DNA: TGCGCCAGCAGCCGGATTTCGGGAGGTTGGGAGCAGTACTTC. It is translated as CASSRISGGWEQYF.

V and J are TRBV12-3 or TRBV12-4 and TRBJ2-2, with TRBD1 matching over 10 bases. The CDR3 spans 15 residues. Losses at the gene ends were 7 bases for V and 6 bases for J; bases not matched to a gene: 8. The CDR3 DNA follows: TGTGCCAGCACCCCGACAGGGGGCAAGGCCGGGGAGCTGTTTTTT. This translates into CASTPTGGKAGELFF.

As concerns this clonotype: One end of the junction fails to match germline, which may point to a read error. V gene TRBV24-1 combines with J gene TRBJ2-1; 7 nucleotides match TRBD2. The germline V gene encodes CDR1 KGHDR and CDR2 SFDVKD. The CDR3 extends over 13 amino acids. The CDR3 region has the DNA TGTGCCACCAAAAGGGACTATTCCAATGGGCAGTTCTTC. Its protein is CATKRDYSNGQFF.

This sequence joins TRBV20-1 and TRBJ1-5; D gene unclear. CDR3 size: 14 residues. V lost 0 bases to trimming and J lost 0 bases, with 6 bases between them. Germline V gene sequence: CDR1 DFQATT, CDR2 SNEGSKA (reference sequence). CDR3 DNA sequence: TGCAGTGCTAGAGATGGATCTAGCAATCAGCCCCAGCATTTT. This gives the protein CSARDGSSNQPQHF.

The J gene is TRBJ2-3, the V gene TRBV29-1; TRBD2 might be the D (6 bases). V lost 6 bases and J lost 4, with 11 bases in between. The CDR3 runs to 12 residues. The germline V gene encodes CDR1 SQVTM and CDR2 ANQGSEA. This CDR3 is CSVVSGSDTQYF. The CDR3 DNA reads as TGCAGCGTCGTTAGCGGCTCAGATACGCAGTATTTT.

This sequence joins TRBV20-1 and TRBJ2-3; TRBD1 might be the D (6 bases). The CDR3 has 15 amino acids. CDR1 is DFQATT, CDR2 SNEGSKA, per germline (reference sequence). Trimming took 1 base from V and 14 from J, leaving 25 bases between them. CDR3 residues: CSARAGSLGHRYAYF. CDR3 DNA: TGCAGTGCTAGAGCGGGGAGTCTGGGACACAGATACGCGTATTTT.

The rearrangement links TRBV10-3 to TRBJ2-3, with TRBD2 identical over 7 bases. V gave up 7 bases and J gave up 3 bases; unmatched junction bases: 1. Per germline, CDR1 ENHRY and CDR2 SYGVKD. This CDR3 is built from 12 residues. CDR3 region: CAITGGTDTQYF. CDR3 coding DNA: TGTGCCATCACCGGGGGGACAGATACGCAGTATTTT.